These 12 T cell receptor beta chains share one sample of origin, sequenced in a study of cytomegalovirus exposure and HLA in healthy donors. 60 Vbeta and 13 Jbeta primers were used in PCR. Clones were read by immunoSEQ multiplex PCR, and TCRdb kept only the in-frame ones, dropping some. This sample yields some 180,000 clones, of which more than 85% are seen a single time; around 0.21% belongs to the top ten. The sample was PBMCs. These receptors all stem from a girl under three years old in good health and CMV-seronegative.

The rearrangement joins TRBV7-3 to TRBJ2-2; possible D gene TRBD2, 5 bases. The CDR3 sequence is 15 residues long. V was trimmed by 2 bases and J by 0 bases, leaving 7 bases between them. The germline V gene has CDR1 SGHTA and CDR2 FQGTGA. DNA of the CDR3: TGTGCCAGCAGCTTAGGCGGGCCGAACACCGGGGAGCTGTTTTTT. This encodes CASSLGGPNTGELFF.

The J gene is TRBJ2-5, the V gene TRBV2; a possible D gene is TRBD1 (7 bases). The CDR3 is 13 residues long. Trimming removed 4 bases at V and 5 bases at J, with 11 bases between. The germline gives CDR1 SNHLY, CDR2 FYNNEI. The CDR3: CASSVQGRETQYF. CDR3 coding DNA: TGTGCCAGCAGTGTACAGGGGAGGGAGACCCAGTACTTC.

This clone occurred once. V is TRBV30 and J is TRBJ1-1; the match to TRBD1 covers 10 bases. The CDR3 is 17 amino acids. The V and J ends lost 0 bases and 5 bases, in that order; junction bases with no gene match: 12. Germline V lookup: CDR1 GTSNPN, CDR2 SVGIG (reference sequence). This CDR3 reads CAWSVFISSDRGTEAFF. The CDR3 DNA reads as TGTGCCTGGAGTGTTTTTATTAGTTCGGACAGGGGGACTGAAGCTTTCTTT.

This chain links TRBV29-1 with TRBJ2-5; perhaps TRBD1 as D (6 bases). The V end was cut by 7 bases, the J end by 3 bases, with 12 bases between. The CDR3 runs to 12 residues. The germline CDR1 and CDR2 sequences are SQVTM and ANQGSEA. This CDR3 reads CSARGQKETQYF. Here the CDR3 DNA reads TGCAGCGCCAGGGGACAAAAAGAGACCCAGTACTTC.

The chain links TRBV4-1 to TRBJ2-5; no reliable D call. The CDR3 covers 13 residues. V was cut by 1 base and J by 1 base, with 4 bases left in between. CDR1 is MGHRA and CDR2 is YSYEKL in the germline V gene. The CDR3 spells CASSQGIQETQYF. The DNA of the CDR3 is TGCGCCAGCAGCCAAGGTATCCAAGAGACCCAGTACTTC.

The rearrangement uses TRBV18 and TRBJ2-5; D remains unclear. This CDR3 spans 16 amino acids. V was clipped by 2 bases and J by 4 bases, with 17 bases between them. Germline assignment: CDR1 KGHSH and CDR2 LQKENI. CDR3: CASSPIGGAGRETQYF. The CDR3 DNA is TGTGCCAGCTCACCAATAGGCGGCGCCGGTCGAGAGACCCAGTACTTC.

The CDR3 sequence is CASSPGLASETQYF. The CDR3 DNA sequence: TGTGCCAGCAGCCCGGGACTAGCTTCCGAGACCCAGTACTTC. J is TRBJ2-5 and V is TRBV7-9, with 9 nucleotides matching TRBD2. The CDR3 runs to 14 residues. Unmatched junction bases numbered 6, after V lost 5 bases and J lost 5 bases. Germline CDR1 and CDR2: SEHNR and FQNEAQ (reference sequence).

This clone has a handful of counts. This chain links TRBV5-1 with TRBJ2-2; D remains ambiguous. The CDR3 spans 14 residues. The V end lost 2 bases, the J end lost 5 bases, and 10 bases lay between the germline ends. Looked up from germline, CDR1 is SGHRS and CDR2 is YFSETQ. The CDR3 region has the DNA TGCGCCAGCAGCTTTACTGTATCGACCGGGGAGCTGTTTTTT. It translates to CASSFTVSTGELFF. Drawing the rest from reference TRBV5-1 and TRBJ2-2, the complete variable domain is KAGVTQTPRYLIKTRGQQVTLSCSPISGHRSVSWYQQTPGQGLQFLFEYFSETQRNKGNFPGRFSGRQFSNSRSEMNVSTLELGDSALYLCASSFTVSTGELFFGEGSRLTVL.

The J gene is TRBJ1-4, the V gene TRBV7-6; TRBD1 is a possible D gene (6 bases). From germline, CDR1 is SGHVS and CDR2 FNYEAQ. This CDR3 spans 15 amino acids. Between the trimmed V and J ends, which lost 5 bases and 6 bases, there was a span of 16 bases. CDR3 DNA sequence: TGTGCCAGCAGCCTCCGGACAGATCCGGATGAAAAACTGTTTTTT. It yields the protein CASSLRTDPDEKLFF.

The V gene is TRBV29-1, the J gene TRBJ1-2; perhaps TRBD1 as D (5 bases). The CDR3 is made up of 12 amino acids. V was shortened by 2 bases and J by 7 bases, with 11 bases between the two germline ends. Germline CDR1 SQVTM, CDR2 ANQGSEA. The CDR3 reads CSVEPGFSGYTF. The CDR3 DNA sequence: TGCAGCGTTGAACCAGGGTTTTCTGGCTACACCTTC.

This clone was detected only once. The V call is TRBV13, the J call TRBJ2-7; 9 bases agree with TRBD1. With V trimmed by 1 base and J by 5 bases, 6 bases remained unmatched. CDR1 is PRHDT and CDR2 is FYEKMQ in the germline V gene (reference sequence). The length of the CDR3 is 15 residues. The CDR3 region has the DNA TGTGCCAGCAGCTTAGCCGGACAGGGGTCTCACGAGCAGTACTTC. This sequence encodes CASSLAGQGSHEQYF.

V usage is TRBV7-9 and J usage is TRBJ1-3; 8 bases are a match to TRBD1. Germline V CDR1 and CDR2: SEHNR, FQNEAQ (reference sequence). The CDR3 runs to 14 residues. CDR3 in amino acids: CAATRRTGMNTIYF. As DNA, the CDR3 is TGTGCGGCGACGAGGAGGACAGGGATGAACACCATATATTTT.